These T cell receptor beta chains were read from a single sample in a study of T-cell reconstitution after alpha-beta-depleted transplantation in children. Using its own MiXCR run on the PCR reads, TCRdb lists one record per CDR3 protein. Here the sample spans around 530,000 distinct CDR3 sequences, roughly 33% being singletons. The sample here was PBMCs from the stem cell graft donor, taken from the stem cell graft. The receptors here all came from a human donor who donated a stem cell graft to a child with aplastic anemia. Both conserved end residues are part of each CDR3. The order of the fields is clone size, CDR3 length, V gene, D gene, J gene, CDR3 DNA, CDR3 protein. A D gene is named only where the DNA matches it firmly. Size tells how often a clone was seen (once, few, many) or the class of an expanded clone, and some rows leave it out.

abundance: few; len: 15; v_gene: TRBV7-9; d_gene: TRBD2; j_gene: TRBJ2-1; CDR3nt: TGTGCCAGCAGCTTAGGAGCGGGAGTCAGCAATGAGCAGTTCTTC; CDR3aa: CASSLGAGVSNEQFF
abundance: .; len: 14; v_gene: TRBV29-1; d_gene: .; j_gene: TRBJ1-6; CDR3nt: TGCAGCGTTGGATGGGAGGGGAAGGATTCACCCCTCCACTTT; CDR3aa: CSVGWEGKDSPLHF
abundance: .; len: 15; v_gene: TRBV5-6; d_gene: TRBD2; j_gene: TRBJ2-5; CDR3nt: TGTGCCAGCAGCTTCGGGACTAGCACGGGTGAGACCCAGTACTTC; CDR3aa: CASSFGTSTGETQYF
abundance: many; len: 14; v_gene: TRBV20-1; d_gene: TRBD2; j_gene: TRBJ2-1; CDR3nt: TGCAGTGCTATCGGGACTAGCGACTACAATGAGCAGTTCTTC; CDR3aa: CSAIGTSDYNEQFF
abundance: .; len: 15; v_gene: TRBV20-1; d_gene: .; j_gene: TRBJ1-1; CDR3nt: TGCAACCCCGGGACATTCGTCTCCATGAACACTGAAGCTTTCTTT; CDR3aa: CNPGTFVSMNTEAFF
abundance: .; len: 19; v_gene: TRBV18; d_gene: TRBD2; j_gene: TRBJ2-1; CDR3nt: TGTGTCAGCTCACCGGATATAGCGGGAGGGCCGAGCTCCTACAATGAGCAGTTCTTC; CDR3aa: CVSSPDIAGGPSSYNEQFF
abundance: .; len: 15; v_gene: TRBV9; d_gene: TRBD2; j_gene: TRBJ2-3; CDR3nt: TGTGCCAGCAGCGTCGGACTAGCGGGAGTGGATACGCAGTATTTT; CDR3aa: CASSVGLAGVDTQYF
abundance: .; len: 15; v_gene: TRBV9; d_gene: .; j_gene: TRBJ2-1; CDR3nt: TGTGCCAGCAGCGTAGAACCCACCTCCTTACGTGAGCAGTTCTTC; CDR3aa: CASSVEPTSLREQFF
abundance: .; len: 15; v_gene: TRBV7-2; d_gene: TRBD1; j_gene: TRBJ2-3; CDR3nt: TGTGCCAGCAGCCAAATGGGACAGGGGGAGCAAACGCAGTATTTT; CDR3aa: CASSQMGQGEQTQYF
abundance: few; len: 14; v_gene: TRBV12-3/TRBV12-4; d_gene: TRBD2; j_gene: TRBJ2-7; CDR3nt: TGTGCCAGCAGTCGCCGGGGGGAGACTGGCGAGCAGTACTTC; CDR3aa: CASSRRGETGEQYF
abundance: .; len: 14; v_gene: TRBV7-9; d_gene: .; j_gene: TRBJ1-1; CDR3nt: TGTGCCAGCAGCTTCGGCAGGGAGAACACTGAAGCTTTCTTT; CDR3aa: CASSFGRENTEAFF
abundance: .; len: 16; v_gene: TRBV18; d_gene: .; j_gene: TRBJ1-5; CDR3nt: TGTGCCAGCTCACATTACAACAGACATAGCAATCAGCCCCAGCATTTT; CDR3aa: CASSHYNRHSNQPQHF
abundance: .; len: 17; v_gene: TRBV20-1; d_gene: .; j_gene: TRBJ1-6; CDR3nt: TGCAGTGCTCCCTTTATCGGGCAGGGGAACTCTAATTCACCCCTCCACTTT; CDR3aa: CSAPFIGQGNSNSPLHF
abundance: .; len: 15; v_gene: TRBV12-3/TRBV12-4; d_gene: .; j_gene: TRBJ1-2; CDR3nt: TGTGCCAGCAGTTTACCGGACAGACCGTTCTATGGCTACACCTTC; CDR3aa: CASSLPDRPFYGYTF
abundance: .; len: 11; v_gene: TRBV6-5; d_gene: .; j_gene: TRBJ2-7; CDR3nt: TGTGCCAGCAGTGATACCTACGAGCAGTACTTC; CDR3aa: CASSDTYEQYF
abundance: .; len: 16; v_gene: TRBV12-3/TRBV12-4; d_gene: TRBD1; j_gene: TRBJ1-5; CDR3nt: TGTGCCAGCAGTCGGGACAGGGGGCTTCAAGGTCAGCCCCAGCATTTT; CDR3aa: CASSRDRGLQGQPQHF
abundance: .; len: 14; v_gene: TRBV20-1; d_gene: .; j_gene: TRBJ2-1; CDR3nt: TGCAGTGGACCAGGGCCGGGAACCTACAATGAGCAGTTCTTC; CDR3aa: CSGPGPGTYNEQFF
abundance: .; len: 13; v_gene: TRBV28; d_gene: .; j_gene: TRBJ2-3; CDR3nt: TGTGCCAGCCGTGGGACCCAGGGGGATACGCAGTATTTT; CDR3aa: CASRGTQGDTQYF
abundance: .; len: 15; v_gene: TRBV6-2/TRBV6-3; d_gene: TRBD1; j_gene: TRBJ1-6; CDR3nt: TGTGCCAGCTCTATACACCGGACAGGCAATTCACCCCTCCACTTT; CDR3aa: CASSIHRTGNSPLHF
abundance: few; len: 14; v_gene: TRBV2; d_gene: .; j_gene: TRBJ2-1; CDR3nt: TGTGCCGGTTCCGTCGACTCCCCTCGGAATGAGCAGTTCTTC; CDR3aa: CAGSVDSPRNEQFF
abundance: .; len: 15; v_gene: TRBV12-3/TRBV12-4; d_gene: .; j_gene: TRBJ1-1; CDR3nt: TGTGCCAGCAGTTTAAGGGGACGGATGAACACTGAAGCTTTCTTT; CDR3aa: CASSLRGRMNTEAFF
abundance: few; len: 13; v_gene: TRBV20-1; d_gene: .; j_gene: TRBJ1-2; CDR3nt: TGCAGTGCTAGAGTTATCGGTCAGATCCTCTACACCTTC; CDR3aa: CSARVIGQILYTF
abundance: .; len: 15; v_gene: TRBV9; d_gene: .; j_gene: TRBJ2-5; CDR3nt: TGTGCCAGCAGCCCCCGCGGAGGGGGCGAAGAGACCCAGTACTTC; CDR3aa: CASSPRGGGEETQYF
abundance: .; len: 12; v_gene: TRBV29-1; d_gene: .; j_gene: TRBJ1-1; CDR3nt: TGCAGCGTTGCGGTCGGGGGCACTGAAGCTTTCTTT; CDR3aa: CSVAVGGTEAFF
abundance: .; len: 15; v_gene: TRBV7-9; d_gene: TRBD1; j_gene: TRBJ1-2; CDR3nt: TGTGCCAGCAGCTTAACTTCAGGGGGGAACTATGGCTACACCTTC; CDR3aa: CASSLTSGGNYGYTF
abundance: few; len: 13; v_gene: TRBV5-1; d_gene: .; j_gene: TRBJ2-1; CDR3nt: TGCGCCAGCAGCTCGCCGACTTTCAATGAGCAGTTCTTC; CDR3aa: CASSSPTFNEQFF
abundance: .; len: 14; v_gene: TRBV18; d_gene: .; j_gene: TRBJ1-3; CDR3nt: TGTGCCAGCTCACCGAAGGGTACTGGAAACACCATATATTTT; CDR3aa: CASSPKGTGNTIYF
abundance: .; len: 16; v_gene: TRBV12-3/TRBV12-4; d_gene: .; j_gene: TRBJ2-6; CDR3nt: TGTGCCAGCAGCAGAAGGGAGCTCTCTGGGGCCAACGTCCTGACTTTC; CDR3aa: CASSRRELSGANVLTF
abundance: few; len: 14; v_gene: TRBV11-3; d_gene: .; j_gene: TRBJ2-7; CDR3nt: TGTGCCAGCAGCCGGGGCGGCGGAACCTACGAGCAGTACTTC; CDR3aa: CASSRGGGTYEQYF
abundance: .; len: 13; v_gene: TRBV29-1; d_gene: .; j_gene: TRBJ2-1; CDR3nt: TGCAGCGTTCGCCCGACCCCATACAATGAGCAGTTCTTC; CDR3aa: CSVRPTPYNEQFF
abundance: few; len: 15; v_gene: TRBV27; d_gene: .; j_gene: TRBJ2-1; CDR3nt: TGTGCCAGCAGTTCTTGGGAGATGGTTTTAGGTGAGCAGTTCTTC; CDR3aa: CASSSWEMVLGEQFF
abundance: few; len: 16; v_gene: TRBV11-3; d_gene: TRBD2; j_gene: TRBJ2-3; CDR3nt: TGTGCCAGCAGCCTGCTTGAGCTAGCGGGTAGAGATACGCAGTATTTT; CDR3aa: CASSLLELAGRDTQYF
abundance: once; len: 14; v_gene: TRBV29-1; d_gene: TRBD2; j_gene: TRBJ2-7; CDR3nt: TGCAGCGTTAAAGGCGGGAGTCAAGTTAGCGAGCAGTACTTC; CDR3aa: CSVKGGSQVSEQYF